The source of this TCR beta chain is a study of blood T cell repertoires in COVID-19. Study background: The samples span acute and convalescent COVID-19 from the United States, Italy and Spain. T cells, B-cell-depleted T cells, or PBMCs supplied cDNA or gDNA.

The germline V and J ends were trimmed by 11 bases and 9 bases, with 11 bases remaining between them. CDR3 size: 10 residues. Germline V lookup: CDR1 MNHEY, CDR2 SVGAGI. In the authors' workflow: The assay estimated nucleated cells by amplifying reference gene primers. Only in-frame clones appear in the TCRdb table, and some are missing; sequencing was by immunoSEQ multiplex PCR. D and trimming were read from the DNA, whereas the V and J calls and clone size are those reported in that table. This table holds 250,000 to 300,000 clones, about nine tenths found once. The specimen sequenced was peripheral blood. This clonotype was sampled from a man aged 50 to 59 with acute or convalescent COVID-19. The chain carries TRBV6-5 and TRBJ1-5; D gene uncertain. Here the CDR3 reads CAAGSPPQHF. CDR3 nucleotides: TGTGCCGCAGGTTCTCCGCCCCAGCATTTT.